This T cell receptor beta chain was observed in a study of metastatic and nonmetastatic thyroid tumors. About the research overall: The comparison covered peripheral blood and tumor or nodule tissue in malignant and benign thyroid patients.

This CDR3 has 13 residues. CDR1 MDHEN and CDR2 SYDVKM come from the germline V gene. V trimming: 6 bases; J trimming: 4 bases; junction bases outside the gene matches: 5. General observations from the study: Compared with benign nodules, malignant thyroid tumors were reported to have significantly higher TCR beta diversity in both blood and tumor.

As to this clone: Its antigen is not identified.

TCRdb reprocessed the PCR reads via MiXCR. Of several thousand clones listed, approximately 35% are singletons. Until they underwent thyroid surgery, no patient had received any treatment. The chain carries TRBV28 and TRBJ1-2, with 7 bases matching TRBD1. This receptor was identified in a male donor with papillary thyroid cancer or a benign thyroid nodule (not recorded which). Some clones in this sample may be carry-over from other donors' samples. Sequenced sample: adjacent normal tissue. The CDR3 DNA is TGTGCCAGCAGGGCAGGGGGAGTCTATGGCTACACCTTC. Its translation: CASRAGGVYGYTF.